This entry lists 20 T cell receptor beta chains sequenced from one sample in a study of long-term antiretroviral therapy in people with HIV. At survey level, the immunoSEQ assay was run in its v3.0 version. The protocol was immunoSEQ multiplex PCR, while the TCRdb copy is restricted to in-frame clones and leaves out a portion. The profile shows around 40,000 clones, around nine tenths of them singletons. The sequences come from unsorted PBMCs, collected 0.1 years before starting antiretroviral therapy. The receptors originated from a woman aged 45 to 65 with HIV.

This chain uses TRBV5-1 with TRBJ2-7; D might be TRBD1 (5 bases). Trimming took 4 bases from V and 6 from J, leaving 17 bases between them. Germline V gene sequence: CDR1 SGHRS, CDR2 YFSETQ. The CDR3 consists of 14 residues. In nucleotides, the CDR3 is TGCGCCAGCAGCCAGACAGTGCCACCGACCGAGCAGTACTTC. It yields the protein CASSQTVPPTEQYF.

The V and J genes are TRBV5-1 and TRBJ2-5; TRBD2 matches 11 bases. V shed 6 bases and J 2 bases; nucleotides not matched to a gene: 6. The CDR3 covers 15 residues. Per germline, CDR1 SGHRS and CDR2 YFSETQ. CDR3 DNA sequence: TGCGCCAGCAAAGCCGGGACTAGCGGTCAAGAGACCCAGTACTTC. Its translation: CASKAGTSGQETQYF.

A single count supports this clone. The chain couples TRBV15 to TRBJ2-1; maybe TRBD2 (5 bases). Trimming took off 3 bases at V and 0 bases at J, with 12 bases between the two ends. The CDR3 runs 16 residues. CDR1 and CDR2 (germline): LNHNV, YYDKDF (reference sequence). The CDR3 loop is CATSRGLGSSYNEQFF. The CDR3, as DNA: TGTGCCACCAGCAGGGGCCTAGGGAGCTCCTACAATGAGCAGTTCTTC.

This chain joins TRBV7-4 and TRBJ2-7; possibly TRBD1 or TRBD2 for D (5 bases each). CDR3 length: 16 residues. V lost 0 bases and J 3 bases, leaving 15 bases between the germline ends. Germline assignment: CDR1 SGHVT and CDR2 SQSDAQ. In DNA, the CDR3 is TGTGCCAGCAGCTTAGCGGGACCAAACCTCAACTACGAGCAGTACTTC. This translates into CASSLAGPNLNYEQYF.

CDR3 region: CASSYGRGPNVLTF. In nucleotides, the CDR3 is TGTGCCAGCAGTTACGGGCGGGGGCCCAACGTCCTGACTTTC. The chain combines TRBV6-5 with TRBJ2-6, with D perhaps TRBD2 (7 bases). Looked up from germline, CDR1 is MNHEY and CDR2 is SVGAGI. The CDR3 contains 14 residues. Trimming stripped 2 bases from V and 8 bases from J, with 10 bases between.

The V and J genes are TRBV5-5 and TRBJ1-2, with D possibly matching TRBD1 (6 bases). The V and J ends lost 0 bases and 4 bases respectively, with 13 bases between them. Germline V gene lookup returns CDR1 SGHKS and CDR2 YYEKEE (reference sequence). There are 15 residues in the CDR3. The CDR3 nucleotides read TGTGCCAGCAGCTTGGGTAGCGGACAGACCTATGGCTACACCTTC. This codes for CASSLGSGQTYGYTF.

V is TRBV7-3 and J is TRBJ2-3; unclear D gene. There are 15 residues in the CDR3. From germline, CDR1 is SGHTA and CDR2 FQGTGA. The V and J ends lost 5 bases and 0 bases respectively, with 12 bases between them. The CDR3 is CASSNQAVSTDTQYF. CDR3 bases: TGTGCCAGCAGCAACCAGGCGGTGAGCACAGATACGCAGTATTTT.

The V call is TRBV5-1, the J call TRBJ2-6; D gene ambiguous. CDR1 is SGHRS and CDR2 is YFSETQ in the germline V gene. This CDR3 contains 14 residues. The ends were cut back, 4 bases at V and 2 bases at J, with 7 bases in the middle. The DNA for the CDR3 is TGCGCCAGCAGCGTGGGGACTGGGGCCAACGTCCTGACTTTC. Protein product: CASSVGTGANVLTF.

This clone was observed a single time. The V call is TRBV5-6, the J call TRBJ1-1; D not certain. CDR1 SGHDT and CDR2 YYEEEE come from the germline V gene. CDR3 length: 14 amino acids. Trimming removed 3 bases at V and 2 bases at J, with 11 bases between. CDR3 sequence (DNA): TGTGCCAGCAGCTGGGATGGGGATAACACTGAAGCTTTCTTT. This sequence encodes CASSWDGDNTEAFF.

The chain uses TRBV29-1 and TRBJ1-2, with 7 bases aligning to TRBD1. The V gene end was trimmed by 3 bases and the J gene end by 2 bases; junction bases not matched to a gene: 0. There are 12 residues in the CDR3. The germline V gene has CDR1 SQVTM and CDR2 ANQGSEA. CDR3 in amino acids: CSVEGQNYGYTF. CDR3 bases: TGCAGCGTTGAGGGACAGAACTATGGCTACACCTTC.

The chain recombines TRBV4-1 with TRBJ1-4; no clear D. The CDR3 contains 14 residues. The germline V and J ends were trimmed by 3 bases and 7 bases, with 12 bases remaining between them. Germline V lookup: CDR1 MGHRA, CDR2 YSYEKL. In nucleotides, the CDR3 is TGCGCCAGCAGCCAGGGATATAACGGTGAAAAACTGTTTTTT. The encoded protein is CASSQGYNGEKLFF.

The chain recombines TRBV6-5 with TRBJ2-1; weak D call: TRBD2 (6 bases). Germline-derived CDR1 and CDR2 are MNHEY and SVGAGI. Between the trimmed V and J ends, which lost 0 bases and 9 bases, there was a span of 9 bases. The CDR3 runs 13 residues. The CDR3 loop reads CASSYSTRSEQFF. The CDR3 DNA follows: TGTGCCAGCAGTTACTCGACTAGAAGTGAGCAGTTCTTC.

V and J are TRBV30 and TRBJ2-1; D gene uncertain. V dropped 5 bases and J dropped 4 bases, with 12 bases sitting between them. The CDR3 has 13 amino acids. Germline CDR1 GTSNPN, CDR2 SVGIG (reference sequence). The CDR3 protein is CAWEKGEYNEQFF. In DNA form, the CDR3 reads TGTGCCTGGGAGAAGGGCGAATACAATGAGCAGTTCTTC.

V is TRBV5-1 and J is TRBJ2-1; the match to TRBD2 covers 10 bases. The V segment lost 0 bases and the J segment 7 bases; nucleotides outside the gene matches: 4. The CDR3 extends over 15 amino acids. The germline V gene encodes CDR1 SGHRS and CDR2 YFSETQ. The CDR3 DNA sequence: TGCGCCAGCAGCTTGGTCGCTAGCGGGGGTAATGAGCAGTTCTTC. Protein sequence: CASSLVASGGNEQFF. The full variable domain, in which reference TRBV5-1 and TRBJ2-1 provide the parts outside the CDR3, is KAGVTQTPRYLIKTRGQQVTLSCSPISGHRSVSWYQQTPGQGLQFLFEYFSETQRNKGNFPGRFSGRQFSNSRSEMNVSTLELGDSALYLCASSLVASGGNEQFFGPGTRLTVL.

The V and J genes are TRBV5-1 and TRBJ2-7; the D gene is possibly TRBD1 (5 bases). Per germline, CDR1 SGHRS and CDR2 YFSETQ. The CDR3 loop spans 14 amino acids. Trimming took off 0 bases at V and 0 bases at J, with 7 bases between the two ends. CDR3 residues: CASSLEQGSYEQYF. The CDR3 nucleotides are TGCGCCAGCAGCTTGGAGCAGGGCTCCTACGAGCAGTACTTC.

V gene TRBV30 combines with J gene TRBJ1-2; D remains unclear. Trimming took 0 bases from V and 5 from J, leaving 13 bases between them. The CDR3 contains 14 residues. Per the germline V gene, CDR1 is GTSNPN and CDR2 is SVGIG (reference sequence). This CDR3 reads CAWSVKAARYGYTF. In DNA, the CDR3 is TGTGCCTGGAGTGTGAAGGCCGCCCGTTATGGCTACACCTTC.

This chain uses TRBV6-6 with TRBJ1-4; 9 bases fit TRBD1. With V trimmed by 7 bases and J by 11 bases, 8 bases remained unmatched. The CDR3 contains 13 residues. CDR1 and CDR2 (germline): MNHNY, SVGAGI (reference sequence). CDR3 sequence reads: CASTSPGTGKLFF. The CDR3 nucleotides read TGTGCCAGCACCTCTCCTGGGACAGGGAAACTGTTTTTT.

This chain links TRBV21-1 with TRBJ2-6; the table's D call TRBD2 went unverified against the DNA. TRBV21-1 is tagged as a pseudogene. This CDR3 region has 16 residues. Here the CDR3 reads CASSKPGEHGANVLTF. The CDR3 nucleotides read TGTGCCAGCAGCAAACCCGGGGAGCATGGGGCCAACGTCCTGACTTTC.

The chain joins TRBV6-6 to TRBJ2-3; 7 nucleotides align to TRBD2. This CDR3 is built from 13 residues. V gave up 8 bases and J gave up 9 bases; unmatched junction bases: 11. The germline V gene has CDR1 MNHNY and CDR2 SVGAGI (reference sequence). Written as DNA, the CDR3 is TGTGCCAGCGCATGGGCAGAGCGGGGCACGCAGTATTTT. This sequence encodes CASAWAERGTQYF.

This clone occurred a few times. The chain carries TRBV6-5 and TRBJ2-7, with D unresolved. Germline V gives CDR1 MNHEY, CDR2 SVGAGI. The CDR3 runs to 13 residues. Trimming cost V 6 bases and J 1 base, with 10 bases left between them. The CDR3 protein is CASRYGRSYEQYF. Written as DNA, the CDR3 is TGTGCCAGCAGATACGGAAGGTCCTACGAGCAGTACTTC.